This T cell receptor (beta chain) was sequenced for a study of blood T cell repertoires in COVID-19. Study background: Acute and convalescent COVID-19 samples came from the United States, Italy and Spain. From T cells, B-cell-depleted T cells, or PBMCs came the material, which was cDNA or gDNA.

In the original analysis: Estimation of nucleated cell counts was performed using reference gene primer amplification. The data were produced by immunoSEQ multiplex PCR, yet TCRdb's version contains in-frame clones alone and is incomplete. V, J and clone size derive from that table, while D and trimming were established from the DNA sequence. Found here are approximately 220,000 clones, 80% to 90% of them singletons; the top ten hold more than 8%. Germline CDR1 and CDR2: KGHSH and LQKENI. CDR3 length equals 13 residues. Trimming cost V 6 bases and J 0 bases, with 8 bases left between them. V gene TRBV18 combines with J gene TRBJ1-1; D remains ambiguous. The TCR comes from a woman between 45 and 65 years old with acute or convalescent COVID-19. The sequenced material came from peripheral blood. CDR3 bases: TGTGCCAGCTCCCCCCTAATGAACACTGAAGCTTTCTTT. Translation gives CASSPLMNTEAFF.